This T cell receptor (beta chain) was captured in a study of control samples from healthy donors and cancer patients. This CDR3 is 17 amino acids long. V lost 2 bases, J lost 0 bases, and 7 bases stayed unmatched. The germline gives CDR1 SGHVS, CDR2 FNYEAQ. The table came from immunoSEQ multiplex PCR; TCRdb's copy has only in-frame clones and leaves some out. The sample lists over 110,000 clones; 80% to 95% were seen once. The receptor was isolated from a man younger than 40 in good health. The sample taken for sequencing was blood. V usage is TRBV7-6 and J usage is TRBJ2-1, with 7 bases that match TRBD1. CDR3: CASSLSLGQSSYNEQFF. DNA for the CDR3: TGTGCCAGCAGCTTATCACTGGGACAGAGCTCCTACAATGAGCAGTTCTTC.